A single sample gave rise to the 13 T cell receptor beta chains below, sequenced in a study of blood T cells in healthy people across ages. Next came a second PCR, run for about 6 to 12 cycles, which used a sample-barcoded 5' primer along with a J-beta primer mix. MiXCR, applied by TCRdb to the 5' RACE reads, yields one record per CDR3 protein. The table includes 800,000 to 1,000,000 distinct CDR3 sequences, roughly 43% detected once. Sequencing was done on a sample of blood. The source of these receptors is a man under 40 in good health.

Written as DNA, the CDR3 is TGTGCCAGCAGCTTAGCGGAGGGCCCTGAAGCTTTCTTT. This translates into CASSLAEGPEAFF. V gene TRBV7-2 combines with J gene TRBJ1-1; no clear D gene. The CDR3 contains 13 residues. Germline CDR1 and CDR2: SGHTA and FQGNSA. Trimming cost V 0 bases and J 6 bases, with 8 bases left between them.

About this clonotype: One junction end does not reproduce the germline sequence, and a read error may be involved. The V and J genes are TRBV7-2 and TRBJ2-5; weak D call: TRBD1 (6 bases). The CDR3 contains 14 residues. CDR1 is SGHTA, CDR2 FQGNSA, per germline. In nucleotides, the CDR3 is TGTGCCAGCAGTTTAGAGGGTCAGGGGCGGACCCAGTACTTC. It is translated as CASSLEGQGRTQYF.

In this sample, this clonotype turned up a few times. The gene calls are TRBV18 and TRBJ1-1; perhaps TRBD1 as D (6 bases). This CDR3 region has 16 residues. The germline gives CDR1 KGHSH, CDR2 LQKENI. Deletions cut 6 bases from V and 0 bases from J, with 17 bases between. The CDR3 here is CASSIGQSAMNTEAFF. DNA of the CDR3: TGTGCCAGCTCGATAGGACAGTCGGCCATGAACACTGAAGCTTTCTTT.

The table lists this clonotype with a few counts. The rearrangement joins TRBV6-5 to TRBJ1-6, with D tentatively TRBD1 (5 bases). The CDR3 covers 15 residues. With 3 bases removed from V and 7 bases from J, the gap between germline ends came to 13 bases. In germline, CDR1 is MNHEY, CDR2 SVGAGI. For the CDR3, the DNA is TGTGCCAGCAGTTATGGGGCTGAATCCAATTCACCCCTCCACTTT. Its translation is CASSYGAESNSPLHF.

The chain recombines TRBV6-1 with TRBJ1-2; D possibly corresponds to TRBD1 (6 bases). V dropped 2 bases and J dropped 7 bases, with 17 bases sitting between them. The CDR3 sequence is 15 residues long. The germline gives CDR1 MNHNS, CDR2 SASEGT. This CDR3 reads CASSERNRATSGYTF. Here the CDR3 DNA reads TGTGCCAGCAGTGAAAGGAACAGGGCCACCTCTGGCTACACCTTC.

This chain uses TRBV4-1 with TRBJ2-1; D possibly corresponds to TRBD2 (7 bases). Trimming took off 0 bases at V and 6 bases at J, with 15 bases between the two ends. The CDR3 length is 16 residues. Germline V gene lookup returns CDR1 MGHRA and CDR2 YSYEKL. In nucleotides, the CDR3 is TGCGCCAGCAGCCAAGATCTGGGGGGGCCCCTCAATGAGCAGTTCTTC. This codes for CASSQDLGGPLNEQFF.

The J gene is TRBJ1-2, the V gene TRBV20-1; 7 bases fit TRBD1. The germline CDR1 and CDR2 sequences are DFQATT and SNEGSKA (reference sequence). The CDR3 sequence is 12 residues long. The V and J ends lost 3 bases and 7 bases, in that order; junction bases with no gene match: 5. Written as DNA, the CDR3 is TGCAGTGCTAGGCTAACAGGGGTTGGCTACACCTTC. Translating it yields CSARLTGVGYTF.

The chain has TRBV30 and TRBJ2-4; 7 bases fit TRBD1. V lost 3 bases to trimming and J lost 0 bases; unmatched junction nucleotides: 5. The germline V gene has CDR1 GTSNPN and CDR2 SVGIG (reference sequence). This CDR3 comprises 15 residues. CDR3 region: CAWSGDSLAKNIQYF. The CDR3 nucleotides are TGTGCCTGGAGCGGGGACAGTTTAGCCAAAAACATTCAGTACTTC.

The gene calls are TRBV6-6 and TRBJ2-4, with D maybe TRBD2 (5 bases). The assigned J gene may be wrong: the sequence end matches TRBJ2-5 better. The germline V gene has CDR1 MNHNY and CDR2 SVGAGI (reference sequence). This CDR3 contains 17 residues. The CDR3 region is CASRKKQAERLQETQYF. CDR3 coding DNA: TGTGCCAGCAGAAAAAAACAAGCGGAGAGATTGCAAGAGACCCAGTACTTC.

This chain's CDR3 is CSASDTGTASGYTF. CDR3 bases: TGCAGTGCTAGCGACACAGGGACGGCCTCTGGCTACACCTTC. V is TRBV20-1 and J is TRBJ1-2; tentative D call: TRBD1 (6 bases). Germline V CDR1 and CDR2: DFQATT, SNEGSKA (reference sequence). With 3 bases removed from V and 7 bases from J, the gap between germline ends came to 18 bases. The CDR3 totals 14 residues.

The V gene is TRBV20-1, the J gene TRBJ2-3, with D hard to call. This CDR3 has 14 residues. V was cut by 5 bases and J by 4 bases, with 16 bases left in between. Germline-derived CDR1 and CDR2 are DFQATT and SNEGSKA (reference sequence). CDR3 protein: CSAPRLTSADTQYF. The CDR3 bases are TGCAGTGCTCCCCGGCTAACTTCCGCAGATACGCAGTATTTT.

The chain combines TRBV10-3 with TRBJ1-5; D is unresolved. This CDR3 spans 17 amino acids. The germline CDR1 and CDR2 sequences are ENHRY and SYGVKD. With 6 bases removed from V and 0 bases from J, the gap between germline ends came to 18 bases. The DNA of the CDR3 is TGTGCCATCAGCGGAGCAAAGAAAGACGGTAGCAATCAGCCCCAGCATTTT. Amino acids: CAISGAKKDGSNQPQHF.

This clonotype has ten or more counts. V and J are TRBV3-1 and TRBJ1-1; no reliable D call. This CDR3 has 14 residues. The V gene lost 1 base and the J gene lost 0 bases, with 6 bases spanning the gap. Looked up from germline, CDR1 is LGHDT and CDR2 is YNNKEL (reference sequence). CDR3 DNA sequence: TGTGCCAGCAGCCAAGGGTCTATGAACACTGAAGCTTTCTTT. Encoded protein: CASSQGSMNTEAFF.